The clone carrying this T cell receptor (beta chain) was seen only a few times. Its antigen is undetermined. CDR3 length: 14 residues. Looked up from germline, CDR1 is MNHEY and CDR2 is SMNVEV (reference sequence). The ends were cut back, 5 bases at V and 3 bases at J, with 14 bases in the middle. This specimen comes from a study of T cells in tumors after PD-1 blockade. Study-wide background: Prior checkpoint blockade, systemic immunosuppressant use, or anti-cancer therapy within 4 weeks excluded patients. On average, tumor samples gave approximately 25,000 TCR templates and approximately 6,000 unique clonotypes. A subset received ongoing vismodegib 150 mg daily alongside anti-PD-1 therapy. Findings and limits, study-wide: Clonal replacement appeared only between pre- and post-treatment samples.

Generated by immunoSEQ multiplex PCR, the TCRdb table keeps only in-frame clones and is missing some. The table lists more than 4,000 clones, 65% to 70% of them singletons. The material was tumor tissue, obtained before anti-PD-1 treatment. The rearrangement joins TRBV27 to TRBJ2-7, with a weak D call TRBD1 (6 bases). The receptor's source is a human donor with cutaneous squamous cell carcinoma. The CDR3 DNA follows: TGTGCCAGCAGTCTACAGGGTTTATACTACGAGCAGTACTTC. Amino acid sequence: CASSLQGLYYEQYF.